The clone carrying this T cell receptor beta chain showed up just a few times. Its antigen remains unknown. Different DNA sequences within this sample yield the same CDR3. The record originates from a study of cytomegalovirus exposure and HLA in healthy donors. General study findings and limits: The study flagged around 160 TCR beta chains as cytomegalovirus-associated. That first-cohort TCR clusters tended to co-occur in the 90 to 150 validation repertoires was found in a later analysis. In vitro assays verified that three CMV-associated chains recognized CMV antigens specifically.

The CDR3 sequence is 11 residues long. The V gene lost 5 bases and the J gene lost 0 bases, with 2 bases spanning the gap. CDR1 and CDR2 from the germline V gene are SGHTA and FQGNSA. The data were produced by immunoSEQ multiplex PCR, yet TCRdb's version contains in-frame clones alone and is incomplete. The table records around 300,000 clones, roughly 85% of them present only once. This clonotype was obtained from a woman aged 18-29 years in good health and CMV-seronegative. The rearrangement joins TRBV7-2 to TRBJ2-7; unclear D gene. Input material: PBMCs. CDR3 region: CASSRSYEQYF. The CDR3 region has the DNA TGTGCCAGCAGCCGCTCCTACGAGCAGTACTTC.